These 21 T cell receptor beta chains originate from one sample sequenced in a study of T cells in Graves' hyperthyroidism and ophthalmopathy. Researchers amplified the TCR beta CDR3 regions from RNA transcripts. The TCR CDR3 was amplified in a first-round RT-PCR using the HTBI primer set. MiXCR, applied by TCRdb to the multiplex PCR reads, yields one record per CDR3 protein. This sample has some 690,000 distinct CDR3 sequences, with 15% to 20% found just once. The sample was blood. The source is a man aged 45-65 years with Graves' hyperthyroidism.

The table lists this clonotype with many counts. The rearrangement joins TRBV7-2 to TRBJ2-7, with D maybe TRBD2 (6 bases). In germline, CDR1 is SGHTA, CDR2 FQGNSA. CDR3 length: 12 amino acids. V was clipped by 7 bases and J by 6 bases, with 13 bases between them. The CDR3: CASNKVGGEQYF. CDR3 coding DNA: TGTGCCAGCAATAAAGTGGGGGGCGAGCAGTACTTC.

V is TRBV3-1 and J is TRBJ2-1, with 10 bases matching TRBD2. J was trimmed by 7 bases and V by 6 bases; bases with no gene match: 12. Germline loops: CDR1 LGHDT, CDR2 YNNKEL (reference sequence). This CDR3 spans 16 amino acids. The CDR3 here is CASSLRAGGPINEQFF. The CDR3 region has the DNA TGTGCCAGCAGTCTTAGAGCGGGAGGGCCGATAAATGAGCAGTTCTTC.

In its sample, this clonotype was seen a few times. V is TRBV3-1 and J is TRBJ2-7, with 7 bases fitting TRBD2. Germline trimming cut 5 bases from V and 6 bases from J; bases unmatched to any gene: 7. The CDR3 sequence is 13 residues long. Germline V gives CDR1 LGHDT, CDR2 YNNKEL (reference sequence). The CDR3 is CASSRGRAPEQYF. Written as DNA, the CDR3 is TGTGCCAGCAGCAGAGGGAGGGCCCCCGAGCAGTACTTC.

The CDR3, as DNA: TGTGCCAGCAGCTCCGGGACAGGGGTCCCCGAGCAGTACTTC. Encoded protein: CASSSGTGVPEQYF. The V and J genes are TRBV7-9 and TRBJ2-7, with TRBD1 matching over 10 bases. With 4 bases clipped from V and 6 bases from J, the junction kept 6 bases outside the gene matches. CDR3 size: 14 residues. In germline, CDR1 is SEHNR, CDR2 FQNEAQ (reference sequence).

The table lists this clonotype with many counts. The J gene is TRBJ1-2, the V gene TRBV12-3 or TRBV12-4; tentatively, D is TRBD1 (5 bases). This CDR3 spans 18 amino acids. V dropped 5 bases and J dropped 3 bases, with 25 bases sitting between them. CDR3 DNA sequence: TGTGCCAGCAGTCCAGCACTGGGACTGCAGCTCGGGGACTATGGCTACACCTTC. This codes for CASSPALGLQLGDYGYTF.

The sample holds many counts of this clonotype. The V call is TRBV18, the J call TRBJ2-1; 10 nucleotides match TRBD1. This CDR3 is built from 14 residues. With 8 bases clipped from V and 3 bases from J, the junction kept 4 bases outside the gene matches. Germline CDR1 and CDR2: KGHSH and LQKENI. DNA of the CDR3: TGTGCCAGCCGCGGACAGGGGGTCTACAATGAGCAGTTCTTC. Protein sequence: CASRGQGVYNEQFF.

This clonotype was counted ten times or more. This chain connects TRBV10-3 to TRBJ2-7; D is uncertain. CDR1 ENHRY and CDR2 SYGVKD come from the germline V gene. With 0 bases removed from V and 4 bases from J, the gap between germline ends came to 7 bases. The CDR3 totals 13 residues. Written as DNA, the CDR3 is TGTGCCATCAGTGAGTCGAAGGGTTACGAGCAGTACTTC. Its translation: CAISESKGYEQYF.

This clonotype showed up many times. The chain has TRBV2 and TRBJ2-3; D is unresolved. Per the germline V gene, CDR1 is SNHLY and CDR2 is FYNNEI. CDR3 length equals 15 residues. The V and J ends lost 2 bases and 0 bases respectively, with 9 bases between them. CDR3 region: CASSEILTSTDTQYF. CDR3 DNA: TGTGCCAGCAGTGAAATTCTGACTAGCACAGATACGCAGTATTTT.

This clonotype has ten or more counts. The CDR3 bases are TGTGCCAGCAGAAAAGACAGGGGGGCCTATAATTCACCCCTCCACTTT. Amino acids: CASRKDRGAYNSPLHF. This chain connects TRBV2 to TRBJ1-6; 9 bases match TRBD1. This CDR3 has 16 residues. Trimming took 6 bases from V and 2 from J; bases not matched to a gene: 5. Germline V gene sequence: CDR1 SNHLY, CDR2 FYNNEI. Full variable domain (remainder filled in from reference TRBV2 and TRBJ1-6): EPEVTQTPSHQVTQMGQEVILRCVPISNHLYFYWYRQILGQKVEFLVSFYNNEISEKSEIFDDQFSVERPDGSNFTLKIRSTKLEDSAMYFCASRKDRGAYNSPLHFGNGTRLTVT.

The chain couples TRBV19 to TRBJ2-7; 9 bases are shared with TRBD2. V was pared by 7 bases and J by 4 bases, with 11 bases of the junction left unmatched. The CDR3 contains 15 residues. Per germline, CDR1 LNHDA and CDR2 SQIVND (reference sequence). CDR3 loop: CASTVGSGSGYEQYF. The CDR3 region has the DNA TGTGCCAGTACCGTCGGTAGCGGGAGCGGGTACGAGCAGTACTTC. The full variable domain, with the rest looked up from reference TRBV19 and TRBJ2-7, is DGGITQSPKYLFRKEGQNVTLSCEQNLNHDAMYWYRQDPGQGLRLIYYSQIVNDFQKGDIAEGYSVSREKKESFPLTVTSAQKNPTAFYLCASTVGSGSGYEQYFGPGTRLTVT.

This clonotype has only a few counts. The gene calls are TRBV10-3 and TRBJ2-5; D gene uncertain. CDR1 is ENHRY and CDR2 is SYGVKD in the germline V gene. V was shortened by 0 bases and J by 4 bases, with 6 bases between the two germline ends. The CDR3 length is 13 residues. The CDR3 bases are TGTGCCATCAGTGAGTCGATACGAGAGACCCAGTACTTC. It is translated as CAISESIRETQYF.

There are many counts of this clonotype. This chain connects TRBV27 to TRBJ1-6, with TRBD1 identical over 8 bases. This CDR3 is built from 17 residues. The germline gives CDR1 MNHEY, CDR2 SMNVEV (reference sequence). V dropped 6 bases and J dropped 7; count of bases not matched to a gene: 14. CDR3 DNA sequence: TGTGCCAGCAGCTATAAAAACAGGGGGGGCTTCAATTCACCCCTCCACTTT. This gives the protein CASSYKNRGGFNSPLHF.

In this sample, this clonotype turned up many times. The CDR3 DNA follows: TGTGCCAGCAGTTTCGACACCGAGGGGGCCCAGTACTTC. It yields the protein CASSFDTEGAQYF. The V and J genes are TRBV6-2 or TRBV6-3 and TRBJ2-5; maybe TRBD1 (6 bases). The CDR3 length is 13 residues. Germline lookup yields CDR1 MNHEY and CDR2 SVGEGT. Trimming took off 4 bases at V and 9 bases at J, with 15 bases between the two ends.

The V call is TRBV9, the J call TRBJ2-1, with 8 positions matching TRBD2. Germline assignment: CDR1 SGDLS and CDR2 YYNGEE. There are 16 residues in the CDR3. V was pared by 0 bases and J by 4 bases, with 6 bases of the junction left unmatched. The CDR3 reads CASSVARTSSYNEQFF. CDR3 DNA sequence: TGTGCCAGCAGCGTAGCCAGGACTAGCTCTTACAATGAGCAGTTCTTC. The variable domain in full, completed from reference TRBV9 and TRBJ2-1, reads DSGVTQTPKHLITATGQRVTLRCSPRSGDLSVYWYQQSLDQGLQFLIQYYNGEERAKGNILERFSAQQFPDLHSELNLSSLELGDSALYFCASSVARTSSYNEQFFGPGTRLTVL.

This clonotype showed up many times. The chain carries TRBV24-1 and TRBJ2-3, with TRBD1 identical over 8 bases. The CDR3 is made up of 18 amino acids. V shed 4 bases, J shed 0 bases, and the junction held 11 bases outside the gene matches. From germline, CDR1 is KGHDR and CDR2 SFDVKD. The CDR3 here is CATSDPYLDRESTDTQYF. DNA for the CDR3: TGTGCCACCAGTGACCCCTACCTGGACAGGGAAAGCACAGATACGCAGTATTTT.

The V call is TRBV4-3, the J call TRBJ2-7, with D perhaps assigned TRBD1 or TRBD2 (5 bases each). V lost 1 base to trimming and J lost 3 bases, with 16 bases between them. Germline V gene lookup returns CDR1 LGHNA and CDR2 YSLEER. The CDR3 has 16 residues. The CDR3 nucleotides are TGCGCCAGCAGCCAAGCTTCTTGGGGGAGAGGCTACGAGCAGTACTTC. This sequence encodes CASSQASWGRGYEQYF.

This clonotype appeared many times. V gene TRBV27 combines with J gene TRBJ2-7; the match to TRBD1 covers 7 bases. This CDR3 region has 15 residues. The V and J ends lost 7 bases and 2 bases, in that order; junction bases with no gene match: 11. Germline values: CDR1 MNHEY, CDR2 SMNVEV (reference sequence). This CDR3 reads CASTISSGTAYEQYF. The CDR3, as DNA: TGTGCCAGCACCATAAGCTCCGGGACAGCCTACGAGCAGTACTTC.

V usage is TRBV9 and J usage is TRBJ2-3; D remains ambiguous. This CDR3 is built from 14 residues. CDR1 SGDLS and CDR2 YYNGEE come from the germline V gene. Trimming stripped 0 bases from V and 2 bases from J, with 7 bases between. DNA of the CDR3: TGTGCCAGCAGCGTAGGAAATCCCACAGATACGCAGTATTTT. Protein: CASSVGNPTDTQYF.

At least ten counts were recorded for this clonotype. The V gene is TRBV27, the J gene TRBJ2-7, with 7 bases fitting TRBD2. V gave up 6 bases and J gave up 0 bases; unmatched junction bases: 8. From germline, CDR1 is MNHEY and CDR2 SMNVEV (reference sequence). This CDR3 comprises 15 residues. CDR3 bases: TGTGCCAGCAGCACGACTAGCTCTAGCTCCTACGAGCAGTACTTC. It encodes CASSTTSSSSYEQYF.

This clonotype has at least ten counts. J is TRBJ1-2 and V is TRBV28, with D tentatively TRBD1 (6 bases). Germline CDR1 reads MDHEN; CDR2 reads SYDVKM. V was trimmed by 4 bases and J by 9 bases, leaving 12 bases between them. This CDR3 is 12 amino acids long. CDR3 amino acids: CASSSQGIRYTF. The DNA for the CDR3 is TGTGCCAGCAGTTCACAGGGAATTCGCTACACCTTC.

The CDR3 DNA reads TGTGCCAGCAGTATAACGAGACAGGGGGACATTCAGTACTTC. Its translation is CASSITRQGDIQYF. This rearrangement joins TRBV27 to TRBJ2-4, with 9 bases that match TRBD1. The trim removed 5 bases at V and 8 bases at J, leaving 7 bases unmatched. The CDR3 spans 14 residues. The V gene's germline CDR1 is MNHEY and CDR2 SMNVEV (reference sequence).